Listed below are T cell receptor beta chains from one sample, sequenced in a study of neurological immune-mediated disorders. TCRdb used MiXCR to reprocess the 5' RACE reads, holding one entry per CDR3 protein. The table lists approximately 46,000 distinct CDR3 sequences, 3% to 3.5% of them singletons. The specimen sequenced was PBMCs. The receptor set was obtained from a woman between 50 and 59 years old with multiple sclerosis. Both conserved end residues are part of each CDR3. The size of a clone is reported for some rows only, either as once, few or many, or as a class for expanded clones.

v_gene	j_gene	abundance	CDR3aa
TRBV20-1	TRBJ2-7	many	CSARDTPDYGGDYEQYF
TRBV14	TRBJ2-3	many	CASSPRTSVTDTQYF
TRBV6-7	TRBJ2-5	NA	CASGPGQETQYF
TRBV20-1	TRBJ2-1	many	CSARGQGGDEQFF
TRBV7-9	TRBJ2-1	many	CASSFGLAGAYNEQFF
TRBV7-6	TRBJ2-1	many	CASSFRTDGNEQFF
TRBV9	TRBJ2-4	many	CASSVGGSDLAKNIQYF
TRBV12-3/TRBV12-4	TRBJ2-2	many	CASRDRGINTGELFF
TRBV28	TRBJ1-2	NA	CVSRKKGTYGYTF
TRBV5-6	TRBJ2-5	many	CASSFGDQKETQYF
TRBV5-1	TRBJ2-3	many	CASSLEAPRLAGTSTDTQYF
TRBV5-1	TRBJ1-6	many	CASSLTVQGNSPLHF
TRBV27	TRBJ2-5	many	CASSFAPGLRETQYF
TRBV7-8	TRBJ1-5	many	CASSVRRGVGQPQHF
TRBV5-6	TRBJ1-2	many	CASSLVGTGDHGYTF
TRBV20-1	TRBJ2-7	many	CSASPGLAESGSSDEQYF
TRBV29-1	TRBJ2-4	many	CSVRLALAKNIQYF
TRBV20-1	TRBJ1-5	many	CSAAGNQPQHF
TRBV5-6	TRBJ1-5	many	CASSLGAQGNQPQHF
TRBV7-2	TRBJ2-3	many	CASSLAHRDTDTQYF